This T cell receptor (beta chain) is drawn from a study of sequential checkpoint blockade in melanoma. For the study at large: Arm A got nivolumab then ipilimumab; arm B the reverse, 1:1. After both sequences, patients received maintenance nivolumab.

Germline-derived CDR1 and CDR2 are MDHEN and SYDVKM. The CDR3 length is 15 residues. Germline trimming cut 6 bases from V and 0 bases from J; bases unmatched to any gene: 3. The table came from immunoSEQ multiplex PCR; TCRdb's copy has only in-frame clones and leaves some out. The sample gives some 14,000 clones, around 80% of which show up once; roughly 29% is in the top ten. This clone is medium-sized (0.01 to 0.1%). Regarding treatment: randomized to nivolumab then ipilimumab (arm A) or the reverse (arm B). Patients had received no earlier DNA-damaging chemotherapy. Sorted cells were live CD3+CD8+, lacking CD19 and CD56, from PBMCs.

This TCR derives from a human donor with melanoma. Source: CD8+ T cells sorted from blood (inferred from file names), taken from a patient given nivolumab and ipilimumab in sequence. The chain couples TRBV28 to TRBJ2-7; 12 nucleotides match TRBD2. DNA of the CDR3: TGTGCCAGCAGAGGGACTAGCGGGCTCTCCTACGAGCAGTACTTC. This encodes CASRGTSGLSYEQYF.